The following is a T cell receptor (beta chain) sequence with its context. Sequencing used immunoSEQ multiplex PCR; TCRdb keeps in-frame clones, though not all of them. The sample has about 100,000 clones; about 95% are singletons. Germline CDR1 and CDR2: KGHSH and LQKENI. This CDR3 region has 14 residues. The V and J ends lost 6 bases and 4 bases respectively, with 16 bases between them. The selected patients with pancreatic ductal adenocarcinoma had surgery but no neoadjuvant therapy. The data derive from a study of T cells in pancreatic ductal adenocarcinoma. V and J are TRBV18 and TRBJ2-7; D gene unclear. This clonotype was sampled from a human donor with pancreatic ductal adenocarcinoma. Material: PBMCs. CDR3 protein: CASSLSPSSYEQYF. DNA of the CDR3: TGTGCCAGCTCGCTGAGTCCTAGTAGTTACGAGCAGTACTTC.